These T cell receptor beta chains were read from a single sample in a study of cytomegalovirus exposure and HLA in healthy donors. Produced via immunoSEQ multiplex PCR; TCRdb's table is partial and in-frame only. The sample carries some 140,000 clones, 76% recorded once. Input material: PBMCs. The source of these receptors is a man aged 40-50 years in good health and CMV-seronegative. The CDR3 runs from the conserved cysteine through the conserved F or W. D genes are given only for firm matches. Where a row states a size, it is once, few, many or the class of an expanded clone; other rows omit it.

- TRBJ2-7 - TRBV4-3 CASSQDRSSYEQYF TGCGCCAGCAGCCAAGATCGGAGCTCCTACGAGCAGTACTTC
- TRBJ2-7 TRBD2 TRBV7-2 CASSLDITGGGDQEQYF TGTGCCAGCAGCTTAGATATAACTGGCGGGGGGGACCAAGAGCAGTACTTC
- TRBJ1-5 TRBD1 TRBV5-6 CASSFGTGGNQPQHF TGTGCCAGCAGCTTCGGGACAGGGGGCAATCAGCCCCAGCATTTT
once TRBJ1-6 TRBD1 TRBV2 CARGTVDSPLHF TGTGCCAGAGGGACAGTAGATTCACCCCTCCACTTT
- TRBJ2-7 - TRBV7-9 CSSSAISYEQYF TGTTCCAGCAGTGCGATCTCCTACGAGCAGTACTTC
- TRBJ2-2 TRBD2 TRBV11-2 CASSLLAGGGTNTGELFF TGTGCCAGCAGCCTACTAGCGGGGGGCGGTACGAACACCGGGGAGCTGTTTTTT
once TRBJ2-3 - TRBV4-3 CASSPSAGDTQYF TGCGCCAGCAGCCCTTCGGCGGGAGATACGCAGTATTTT
- TRBJ1-1 - TRBV19 CASSTVFRGTGEGNTEAFF TGTGCCAGTAGCACGGTTTTTCGGGGGACGGGTGAGGGGAACACTGAAGCTTTCTTT
- TRBJ1-4 - TRBV6-1 CASSEAGVEGEKLFF TGTGCCAGCAGTGAAGCTGGGGTGGAGGGGGAAAAACTGTTTTTT
- TRBJ2-7 - TRBV7-3 CASSELAGPYEQYF TGTGCCAGCAGCGAACTAGCAGGTCCGTACGAGCAGTACTTC
- TRBJ2-1 TRBD1 TRBV28 CASCYQWDRDNEQFF TGTGCCAGCTGCTACCAATGGGACAGGGACAATGAGCAGTTCTTC
- TRBJ2-7 TRBD2 TRBV4-1 CASSQEPRTSNYEQYF TGCGCCAGCAGCCAAGAACCCAGGACTAGTAATTACGAGCAGTACTTC
- TRBJ1-5 - TRBV27 CASSPFTGQPQHF TGTGCCAGCAGTCCCTTTACCGGTCAGCCCCAGCATTTT
- TRBJ2-1 - TRBV4-1 CASSQGSQGLMYEQFF TGCGCCAGCAGCCAAGGGTCCCAGGGGCTTATGTATGAGCAGTTCTTC
- TRBJ2-1 - TRBV7-9 CASSGSGSLDSLTYNEQFF TGTGCCAGCAGCGGTTCCGGGTCCCTAGATTCCTTGACCTACAATGAGCAGTTCTTC